This TCR beta chain was sequenced for a study of blood T cells in healthy people across ages. The table lists this clonotype with a few counts. Trimming removed 6 bases at V and 11 bases at J, with 13 bases between. The CDR3 consists of 11 residues. Germline CDR1 MNHEY, CDR2 SVGEGT. A second PCR of 7 to 11 cycles used a sample-barcoded 5' primer and a J-beta primer mix. One entry per CDR3 protein results from TCRdb running MiXCR on the 5' RACE reads. The sample records around 970,000 distinct CDR3 sequences, roughly 51% being singletons. The source material was blood. This TCR was sampled from an older woman in good health. The rearrangement links TRBV6-2 or TRBV6-3 to TRBJ2-5, with unresolved D. CDR3 protein: CASSRNLEQYF. The CDR3 DNA follows: TGTGCCAGCAGCCGGAACCTGGAGCAGTACTTC.